This TCR beta chain was identified in a study of shared clonotypes between healthy human individuals. Trimming cost V 5 bases and J 3 bases; bases outside gene matches: 2. The CDR3 has 12 residues. Germline-derived CDR1 and CDR2 are SGDLS and YYNGEE. Produced via immunoSEQ multiplex PCR; TCRdb's table is partial and in-frame only. The sample contains roughly 1 million clones, approximately 68% of which appear only once. Sequenced: memory CD4+ T cells sorted from blood. Subset noted: CD45RA-negative fraction. This receptor was identified in a man in his late teens or twenties in good health. This chain uses TRBV9 with TRBJ2-7, with TRBD1 matching over 7 bases. The CDR3 reads CASSGQDYEQYF. CDR3 DNA sequence: TGTGCCAGCAGTGGACAGGACTACGAGCAGTACTTC.